This T cell receptor beta chain was profiled in a study of graft-versus-host responses after intestinal transplantation. Across the study: All recipients were given anti-thymocyte globulin induction, and tacrolimus and steroids were then administered for approximately 3 years.

V dropped 0 bases and J dropped 4; count of bases not matched to a gene: 8. The CDR3 spans 17 residues. Germline loops: CDR1 MGHRA, CDR2 YSYEKL. Findings and limits, study-wide: Detection of GvH clones occurred in recipient marrow, and some had their first appearance in ileum or blood. The study associated peak circulating GvH clone levels with early post-transplant HvG declines.

Sequencing was performed with immunoSEQ multiplex PCR; in TCRdb, only in-frame clones are kept and a portion is missing. The sample comprises 40,000 or so clones, over 90% of which are singletons, and less than 0.25% rests with the top ten. Concerning this clone itself: What it recognizes is unknown.

Here the sequenced sample was unstimulated CD8+ T cells sorted from spleen or lymph node cells, taken before transplant. The chain uses TRBV4-1 and TRBJ2-3; 9 bases match TRBD1. The TCR originated in a human donor who was the organ donor for an intestinal transplant. CDR3: CASSQDVGTGRPDTQYF. The CDR3 DNA reads TGCGCCAGCAGCCAAGATGTTGGGACAGGGAGGCCAGATACGCAGTATTTT.